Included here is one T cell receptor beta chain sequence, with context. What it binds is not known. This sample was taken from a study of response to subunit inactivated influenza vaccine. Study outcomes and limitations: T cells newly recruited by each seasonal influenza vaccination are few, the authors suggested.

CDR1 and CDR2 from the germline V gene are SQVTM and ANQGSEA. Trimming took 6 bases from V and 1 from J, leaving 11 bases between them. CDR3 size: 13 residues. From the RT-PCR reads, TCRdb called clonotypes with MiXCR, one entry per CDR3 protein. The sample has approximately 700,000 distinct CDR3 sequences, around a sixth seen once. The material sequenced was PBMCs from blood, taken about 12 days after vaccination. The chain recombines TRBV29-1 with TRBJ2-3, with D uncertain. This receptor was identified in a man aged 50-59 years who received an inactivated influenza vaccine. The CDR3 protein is CSVGPSGTDTQYF. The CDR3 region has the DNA TGCAGCGTCGGGCCCTCGGGCACAGATACGCAGTATTTT.